The 9 T cell receptor beta chains in this list originate from one sample, sequenced in a study of OX40 agonist ivuxolimab in advanced cancers. Only in-frame clones appear in the TCRdb table, and some are missing; sequencing was by immunoSEQ multiplex PCR. In the table there are some 41,000 clones, approximately 85% of which are singletons. This specimen consisted of CD4+ or CD8+ T cells sorted from blood, obtained in a trial of the OX40 agonist ivuxolimab. Source of these receptors: an adult with an advanced solid tumor such as melanoma, head and neck, liver or kidney cancer.

The J gene is TRBJ1-6, the V gene TRBV4-3, with D tentatively TRBD1 (5 bases). With 9 bases removed from V and 9 bases from J, the gap between germline ends came to 24 bases. This CDR3 has 16 residues. In germline, CDR1 is LGHNA, CDR2 YSLEER. Here the CDR3 reads CASSLGHSDISSPLHF. Written as DNA, the CDR3 is TGCGCCAGTTCACTCGGACACTCAGACATAAGTTCACCCCTCCACTTT.

This chain links TRBV7-9 with TRBJ2-1; D possibly corresponds to TRBD2 (5 bases). Trimming removed 0 bases from V and 4 bases from J, with 13 bases in between. This CDR3 comprises 16 residues. Germline V CDR1 and CDR2: SEHNR, FQNEAQ (reference sequence). The CDR3 DNA reads TGTGCCAGCAGCTTAGCAGGAGGCGCTATATACAATGAGCAGTTCTTC. Its protein product is CASSLAGGAIYNEQFF.

To note about this clone: A much larger clone lies a single base off, so this may be a read error. V is TRBV9 and J is TRBJ1-1, with D unclear. The V end lost 0 bases, the J end lost 0 bases, and 6 bases lay between the germline ends. The CDR3 sequence is 14 residues long. Germline CDR1 SGDLS, CDR2 YYNGEE. The CDR3 spells CASSVEGMNTEAFF. CDR3 coding DNA: TGTGCCAGCAGCGTAGAAGGCATGAACACTGAAGCTTTCTTT.

The V call is TRBV5-1, the J call TRBJ1-1, with 7 bases aligning to TRBD1. Trimming at V came to 2 bases and at J to 5 bases, leaving 3 bases not matched to a gene. This CDR3 comprises 13 residues. Germline lookup yields CDR1 SGHRS and CDR2 YFSETQ. CDR3 residues: CASSFTQGTEAFF. The CDR3 bases are TGCGCCAGCAGCTTCACACAGGGGACTGAAGCTTTCTTT.

The chain uses TRBV27 and TRBJ2-1; TRBD1 might be the D (6 bases). The CDR3 is 14 residues long. V lost 6 bases and J lost 4, with 13 bases in between. The germline V gene encodes CDR1 MNHEY and CDR2 SMNVEV (reference sequence). In nucleotides, the CDR3 is TGTGCCAGCAGGACGTCAGGGGCTTACAATGAGCAGTTCTTC. Protein: CASRTSGAYNEQFF.

The chain employs TRBV19 and TRBJ2-3; possibly TRBD2 for D (5 bases). The CDR3 contains 15 residues. Trimming took 4 bases from V and 2 from J, leaving 13 bases between them. Germline CDR1 and CDR2: LNHDA and SQIVND (reference sequence). CDR3 bases: TGTGCCAGTAGTACTGGAGGCTGGGACACAGATACGCAGTATTTT. Its protein is CASSTGGWDTDTQYF.

The rearrangement links TRBV27 to TRBJ2-3; D remains unclear. The germline V and J ends were trimmed by 3 bases and 0 bases, with 7 bases remaining between them. The germline CDR1 and CDR2 sequences are MNHEY and SMNVEV (reference sequence). This CDR3 is built from 14 residues. CDR3 loop: CASSFLSSTDTQYF. Here the CDR3 DNA reads TGTGCCAGCAGTTTTTTAAGTAGCACAGATACGCAGTATTTT.

This clone was counted only a few times. The V gene is TRBV19, the J gene TRBJ2-1, with 9 bases lining up with TRBD2. The CDR3 loop spans 15 amino acids. V lost 3 bases and J lost 7; bases outside the gene matches: 7. Germline V lookup: CDR1 LNHDA, CDR2 SQIVND (reference sequence). CDR3 bases: TGTGCCAGTAGTATCTCGGCGGGAGGGCCGAATGAGCAGTTCTTC. This codes for CASSISAGGPNEQFF.

The chain links TRBV25-1 to TRBJ1-2; D is undetermined. The germline V and J ends were trimmed by 2 bases and 1 base, with 8 bases remaining between them. Germline V gene lookup returns CDR1 MGHDK and CDR2 SYGVNS. This CDR3 has 14 residues. The CDR3 protein is CASSENSINYGYTF. The CDR3 DNA reads TGTGCCAGCAGTGAAAACTCTATTAACTATGGCTACACCTTC.